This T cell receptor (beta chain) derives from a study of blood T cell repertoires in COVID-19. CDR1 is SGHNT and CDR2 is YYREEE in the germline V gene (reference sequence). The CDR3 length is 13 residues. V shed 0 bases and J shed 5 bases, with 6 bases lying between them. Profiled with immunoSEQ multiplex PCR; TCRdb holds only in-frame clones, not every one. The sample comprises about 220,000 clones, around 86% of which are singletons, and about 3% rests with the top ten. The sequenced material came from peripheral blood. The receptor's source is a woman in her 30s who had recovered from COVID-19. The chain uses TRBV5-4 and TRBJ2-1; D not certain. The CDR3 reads CASSLDRNNEQFF. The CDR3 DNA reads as TGTGCCAGCAGCTTGGATAGAAACAATGAGCAGTTCTTC.